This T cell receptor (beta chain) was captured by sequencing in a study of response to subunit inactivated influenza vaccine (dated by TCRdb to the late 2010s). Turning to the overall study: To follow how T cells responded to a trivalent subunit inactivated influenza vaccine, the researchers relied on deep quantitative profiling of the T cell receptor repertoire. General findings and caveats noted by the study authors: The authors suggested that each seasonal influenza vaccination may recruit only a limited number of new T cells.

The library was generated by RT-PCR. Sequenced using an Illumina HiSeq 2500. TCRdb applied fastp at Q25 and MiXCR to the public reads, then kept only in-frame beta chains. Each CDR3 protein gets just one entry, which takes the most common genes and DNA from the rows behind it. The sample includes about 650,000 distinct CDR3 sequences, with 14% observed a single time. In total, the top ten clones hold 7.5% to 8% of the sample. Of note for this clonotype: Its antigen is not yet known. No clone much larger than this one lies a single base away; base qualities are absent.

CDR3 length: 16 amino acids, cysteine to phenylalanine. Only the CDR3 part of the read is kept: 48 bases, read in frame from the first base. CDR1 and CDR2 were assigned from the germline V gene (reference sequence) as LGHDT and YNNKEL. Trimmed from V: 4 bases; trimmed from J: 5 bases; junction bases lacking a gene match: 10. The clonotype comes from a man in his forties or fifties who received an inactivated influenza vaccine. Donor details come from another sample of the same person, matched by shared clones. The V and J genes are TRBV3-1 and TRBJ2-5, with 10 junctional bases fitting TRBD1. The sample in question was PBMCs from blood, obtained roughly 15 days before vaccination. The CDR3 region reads CASSPSTGGAWETQYF. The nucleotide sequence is TGTGCCAGCAGCCCTTCGACAGGGGGCGCGTGGGAGACCCAGTACTTC.